This T cell receptor (beta chain) was recovered during a study of blood T cell repertoires in COVID-19. Study as a whole: COVID-19 samples, acute and convalescent, were from the United States, Italy and Spain.

Assignments of participants to cohorts depended upon their own reported clinical history. The CDR3 length is 16 residues. Germline V gene sequence: CDR1 SGHDN, CDR2 FVKESK. The V end lost 0 bases, the J end lost 0 bases, and 12 bases lay between the germline ends. Profiled with immunoSEQ multiplex PCR; TCRdb holds only in-frame clones, not every one. The data show 300,000 to 450,000 clones, more than 75% seen once. V and J are TRBV14 and TRBJ2-7; possible D gene TRBD1, 5 bases. The receptor comes from a man aged 25-45 years who had recovered from COVID-19. The sample was PBMCs or T cells enriched from blood (not recorded which). The CDR3 sequence: CASSQERGIDSYEQYF. The DNA for the CDR3 is TGTGCCAGCAGCCAAGAAAGGGGAATAGACTCCTACGAGCAGTACTTC. Filled out from reference TRBV14 and TRBJ2-7, the complete variable domain reads EAGVTQFPSHSVIEKGQTVTLRCDPISGHDNLYWYRRVMGKEIKFLLHFVKESKQDESGMPNNRFLAERTGGTYSTLKVQPAELEDSGVYFCASSQERGIDSYEQYFGPGTRLTVT.